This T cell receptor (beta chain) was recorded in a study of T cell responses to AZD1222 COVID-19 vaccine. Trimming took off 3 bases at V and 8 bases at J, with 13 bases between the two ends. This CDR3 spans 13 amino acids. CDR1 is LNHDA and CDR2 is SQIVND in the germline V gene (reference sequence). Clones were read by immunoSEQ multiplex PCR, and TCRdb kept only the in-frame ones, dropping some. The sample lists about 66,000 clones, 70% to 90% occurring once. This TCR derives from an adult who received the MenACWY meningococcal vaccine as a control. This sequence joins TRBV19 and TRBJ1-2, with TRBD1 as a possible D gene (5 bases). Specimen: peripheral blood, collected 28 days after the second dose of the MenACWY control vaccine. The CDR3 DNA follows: TGTGCCAGTAGTATGGGGCGGACGCAGGGCTACACCTTC. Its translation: CASSMGRTQGYTF.